This T cell receptor beta chain stems from a study of blood T cell dynamics during melanoma immunotherapy. Study information: Standard first-line treatment here was pembrolizumab or nivolumab plus ipilimumab in metastatic melanoma.

Regarding time point: week 3, after first cycle of checkpoint inhibitor. One draw preceded checkpoint blockade; another followed its first cycle at week 3. At 12 weeks after first infusion, RECIST 1.1 defined response for most patients. Here immunoSEQ multiplex PCR was the method, and the copy in TCRdb shows in-frame clones only, minus some. The profile shows 5,400 or so clones, 84% of them singletons. The sample was blood, taken from a patient treated with checkpoint blockade. The receptor was isolated from a human donor with melanoma. Some clones in this sample may be carry-over from other donors' samples.

The CDR3 DNA follows: TGCGCCAGCAGCCAAGACCCCACTAGCGGGGGACACAATGAGCAGTTCTTC. It codes for CASSQDPTSGGHNEQFF. The V call is TRBV4-3, the J call TRBJ2-1, with 11 bases lining up with TRBD2. Germline trimming cut 0 bases from V and 5 bases from J; bases unmatched to any gene: 6. This CDR3 contains 17 residues. CDR1 and CDR2 (germline): LGHNA, YSLEER.